The T cell receptor (beta chain) under discussion was sequenced for a study of vaccination and CD4 T cells after COVID-19. Study-wide background: Convalescent persons amounted to six males plus four females, two of whom were Hispanic. Taking of post-vaccine samples occurred a median approximately 70 days after dose two (range 14 to 241). It was a median about 100 days after diagnosis, with a range of 35 to 161, that post-COVID samples were drawn.

Treatment described: roughly 10-day PBMC culture with coronavirus spike peptide pools or control peptides (ViraFEST assay). Germline CDR1 DFQATT, CDR2 SNEGSKA (reference sequence). There are 11 residues in the CDR3. Trimming removed 2 bases at V and 7 bases at J, with 5 bases between. With regard to this clonotype: Its antigen is not identified.

Sequenced with the Oncomine TCR Beta short-read assay was DNA taken from cultured CD4+ T cells. Genomic DNA was extracted from cultured CD4+ T cells. In TCRdb, the PCR reads were re-called with MiXCR into one record per CDR3 protein. This table has under 15,000 distinct CDR3 sequences, approximately 49% appearing once. Source material: CD4+ T cells from blood, cultured in vitro. The clonotype originates from a human donor who had recovered from COVID-19. This chain joins TRBV20-1 and TRBJ2-2; D not certain. CDR3 sequence: CSARTRGELFF. For the CDR3, the DNA is TGCAGTGCTAGAACCCGCGGGGAGCTGTTTTTT.